There are many counts of the clone carrying this TCR beta chain. Its antigen is as yet unknown. The sample is drawn from a study of T cells in Graves' hyperthyroidism and ophthalmopathy. General study points: Most clonotypes expanded in thyroid above 0.001 were likewise present in blood.

Amplified TCR beta CDR3 regions came from RNA transcripts. Researchers ran a first-round RT-PCR on the TCR CDR3 using the HTBI primer set. MiXCR, applied by TCRdb to the multiplex PCR reads, yields one record per CDR3 protein. The table has more than 300,000 distinct CDR3 sequences, 18% seen once; the top ten hold 40%. Diagnosis rested on symptoms, serum thyroxine and TRAb, thyroid ultrasound, and orbital computed tomography. This CDR3 comprises 14 residues. V lost 5 bases and J lost 5; bases outside the gene matches: 5. Germline CDR1 SGHTA, CDR2 FQGNSA. Sequencing used blood. This clonotype originated in a man aged 18 to 29 with Graves' ophthalmopathy. The chain carries TRBV7-2 and TRBJ2-5, with TRBD1 matching 10 bases. CDR3 DNA: TGTGCCAGCAGCCCCGACAGGGGGCACGAGACCCAGTACTTC. Its protein is CASSPDRGHETQYF.